These 2 T cell receptor beta chains originate from one sample sequenced in a study of T-cell memory formation after mild COVID-19. One entry per CDR3 protein, called by TCRdb with MiXCR from the 5' RACE reads. The sample shows some 310,000 distinct CDR3 sequences, 20% to 25% of them seen only once. Sequencing input: PBMCs or a T cell subset sorted from them (not recorded which). The receptors here all came from a man aged 18 to 29 who had mild COVID-19 (a few samples of this study predate the infection). Cell type and time point are not known.

This clonotype was detected a few times. This chain links TRBV9 with TRBJ2-7; TRBD1 aligns across 9 bases. V was clipped by 4 bases and J by 2 bases; unmatched bases: 10. There are 16 residues in the CDR3. CDR1 is SGDLS and CDR2 is YYNGEE in the germline V gene. CDR3 protein: CASSLSRDREAYEQYF. The CDR3 region has the DNA TGTGCCAGCAGCTTAAGCCGGGACAGGGAGGCCTACGAGCAGTACTTC.

The chain combines TRBV6-5 with TRBJ1-5; D uncertain. From germline, CDR1 is MNHEY and CDR2 SVGAGI. The CDR3 runs 15 residues. Trimming took 0 bases from V and 1 from J, leaving 7 bases between them. The CDR3 reads CASSYSRQSNQPQHF. The CDR3 bases are TGTGCCAGCAGTTACTCGCGGCAAAGCAATCAGCCCCAGCATTTT.